The 18 T cell receptor beta chains below come from one sample, sequenced in a study of blood T cell repertoires in COVID-19. This table comes from immunoSEQ multiplex PCR, and its TCRdb copy is limited to in-frame clones, with some not included. The sample has over 70,000 clones; 75% to 90% are singletons. Sequencing used peripheral blood. The receptors were sampled from a woman in her seventies with acute or convalescent COVID-19.

The V call is TRBV20-1, the J call TRBJ1-1, with 7 nucleotides matching TRBD1. V was clipped by 1 base and J by 12 bases; unmatched bases: 5. The germline V gene has CDR1 DFQATT and CDR2 SNEGSKA (reference sequence). The CDR3 has 11 amino acids. CDR3 nucleotide sequence: TGCAGTGCTAGAGCCGACAGGGAAACTTTCTTT. Protein sequence: CSARADRETFF.

The V gene is TRBV5-1, the J gene TRBJ2-3, with 13 bases identical to TRBD2. V shed 3 bases, J shed 6 bases, and the junction held 7 bases outside the gene matches. The germline V gene has CDR1 SGHRS and CDR2 YFSETQ. This CDR3 has 16 residues. The CDR3 here is CASSSGLAGRIDTQYF. The CDR3 nucleotides are TGCGCCAGCAGCTCGGGACTAGCGGGGCGAATTGATACGCAGTATTTT. Together with reference TRBV5-1 and TRBJ2-3, the CDR3 gives the full variable domain: KAGVTQTPRYLIKTRGQQVTLSCSPISGHRSVSWYQQTPGQGLQFLFEYFSETQRNKGNFPGRFSGRQFSNSRSEMNVSTLELGDSALYLCASSSGLAGRIDTQYFGPGTRLTVL.

V and J are TRBV6-4 and TRBJ1-2, with 7 bases identical to TRBD1. This CDR3 is 18 amino acids long. Germline V lookup: CDR1 MRHNA, CDR2 SNTAGT. Trimming cost V 1 base and J 6 bases; bases outside gene matches: 17. CDR3 sequence (DNA): TGTGCCAGCAGTGACTACCGAATATTTGACAGGGCCCCAAATGGCTACACCTTC. Protein: CASSDYRIFDRAPNGYTF.

The chain uses TRBV27 and TRBJ1-5; 7 nucleotides align to TRBD1. The CDR3 runs to 16 residues. The junction had 12 bases not matched to a gene; V was cut back by 4 bases and J by 6 bases. Germline CDR1 is MNHEY and CDR2 is SMNVEV (reference sequence). The CDR3 bases are TGTGCCAGCAGTTCCCTAGTAGGGGGCACGGGTCAGCCCCAGCATTTT. Translated, it gives CASSSLVGGTGQPQHF.

This chain uses TRBV7-3 with TRBJ2-7, with TRBD1 identical over 8 bases. V trimming: 4 bases; J trimming: 6 bases; junction bases outside the gene matches: 5. The germline V gene encodes CDR1 SGHTA and CDR2 FQGTGA. The CDR3 has 13 residues. The CDR3 region is CASSSRTGSEQYF. As DNA, the CDR3 is TGTGCCAGCAGCTCCCGGACAGGGTCCGAGCAGTACTTC.

The rearrangement uses TRBV5-1 and TRBJ2-1; 10 positions agree with TRBD2. The CDR3 is made up of 15 amino acids. Germline V CDR1 and CDR2: SGHRS, YFSETQ. The trim removed 4 bases at V and 6 bases at J, leaving 7 bases unmatched. CDR3 sequence: CASSRGLALANEQFF. The CDR3 region has the DNA TGCGCCAGCAGCCGGGGACTAGCGTTGGCCAATGAGCAGTTCTTC.

The chain joins TRBV6-5 to TRBJ2-7; weak D call: TRBD1 (6 bases). The germline gives CDR1 MNHEY, CDR2 SVGAGI. V dropped 7 bases and J dropped 0 bases, with 10 bases sitting between them. The CDR3 is 13 amino acids. The CDR3 reads CASKGQSSYEQYF. In DNA form, the CDR3 reads TGTGCCAGCAAAGGACAGAGCTCCTACGAGCAGTACTTC.

The chain has TRBV23-1 and TRBJ1-5; D remains unclear. TRBV23-1 carries the ORF label, with uncertain function. V shed 4 bases and J shed 2 bases, with 15 bases lying between them. The CDR3 is 16 amino acids. The CDR3 loop reads CASSRGGPPCNQPQHF. The CDR3 DNA reads TGCGCCAGCAGTCGGGGAGGGCCCCCTTGCAATCAGCCCCAGCATTTT.

The rearrangement uses TRBV6-5 and TRBJ1-5; possible D gene TRBD1, 6 bases. Germline assignment: CDR1 MNHEY and CDR2 SVGAGI. With 7 bases removed from V and 2 bases from J, the gap between germline ends came to 12 bases. CDR3 size: 14 residues. The CDR3 is CASIRGIGNQPQHF. As DNA, the CDR3 is TGTGCCAGCATCAGGGGTATCGGCAATCAGCCCCAGCATTTT.

Judged by abundance, this clone is large. The J gene is TRBJ2-7, the V gene TRBV7-8; D is ambiguous. The length of the CDR3 is 13 residues. Germline assignment: CDR1 SGHVS and CDR2 FQNEAQ. Trimming removed 5 bases at V and 3 bases at J, with 11 bases between. CDR3 nucleotides: TGTGCCAGCAGCCCCCTTAATCTCTACGAGCAGTACTTC. It is translated as CASSPLNLYEQYF.

For the CDR3, the DNA is TGTGCCAGCACCCACCCGGGACTAGCGGAATACGAGCAGTACTTC. As protein: CASTHPGLAEYEQYF. The rearrangement uses TRBV6-6 and TRBJ2-7, with 11 nucleotides matching TRBD2. In germline, CDR1 is MNHNY, CDR2 SVGAGI (reference sequence). This CDR3 has 15 residues. V lost 7 bases and J lost 4; bases outside the gene matches: 9.

V is TRBV7-3 and J is TRBJ1-1, with D maybe TRBD1 (6 bases). CDR1 and CDR2 (germline): SGHTA, FQGTGA. With 5 bases removed from V and 6 bases from J, the gap between germline ends came to 16 bases. The CDR3 consists of 14 residues. The CDR3 reads CASSGPGGPAEAFF. The CDR3 region has the DNA TGTGCCAGCAGCGGACCGGGGGGCCCCGCTGAAGCTTTCTTT.

The genes are TRBV12-3 or TRBV12-4 and TRBJ1-1; unclear D gene. The CDR3 runs 12 residues. The V end was cut by 3 bases, the J end by 7 bases, with 9 bases between. The CDR3 loop reads CASSFGFGEAFF. The CDR3 nucleotides read TGTGCCAGCAGTTTCGGGTTCGGTGAAGCTTTCTTT.

The J gene is TRBJ2-1, the V gene TRBV7-9; 9 bases are a match to TRBD2. Germline V gives CDR1 SEHNR, CDR2 FQNEAQ (reference sequence). The length of the CDR3 is 14 residues. The V and J ends lost 6 bases and 8 bases, in that order; junction bases with no gene match: 8. For the CDR3, the DNA is TGTGCCAGCAGTCGGCTAGCGGGAAATTATGAGCAGTTCTTC. Translated: CASSRLAGNYEQFF.

The J gene is TRBJ1-4, the V gene TRBV3-1 (or the pseudogene TRBV3-2), with TRBD1 as a possible D gene (5 bases). This CDR3 is 15 amino acids long. V lost 0 bases, J lost 8 bases, and 13 bases lay in between. The germline V gene has CDR1 LGHDT and CDR2 YNNKEL (reference sequence). The CDR3: CASSQDPQGPEKLFF. DNA of the CDR3: TGTGCCAGCAGCCAAGATCCCCAGGGCCCCGAAAAACTGTTTTTT.

This chain joins TRBV27 and TRBJ2-3, with 13 bases fitting TRBD2. J was trimmed by 0 bases and V by 8 bases; bases with no gene match: 8. The V gene's germline CDR1 is MNHEY and CDR2 SMNVEV (reference sequence). This CDR3 contains 17 residues. DNA for the CDR3: TGTGCCAGCCGCTGGACTAGCGGGAGTTCTAGCACAGATACGCAGTATTTT. Translation: CASRWTSGSSSTDTQYF.

This chain uses TRBV3-1 (or the pseudogene TRBV3-2) with TRBJ2-4; perhaps TRBD1 as D (7 bases). The germline V gene encodes CDR1 LGHDT and CDR2 YNNKEL (reference sequence). The CDR3 has 16 amino acids. Trimming pared 7 bases from V and 1 base from J, leaving 17 bases between. The CDR3 DNA reads TGTGCCAGCAACCGACAGGGTGCGGGGGCCAAAAACATTCAGTACTTC. This encodes CASNRQGAGAKNIQYF.

The J gene is TRBJ2-2, the V gene TRBV19; TRBD2 matches 14 bases. In germline, CDR1 is LNHDA, CDR2 SQIVND (reference sequence). The CDR3 is 16 amino acids. The junction had 5 bases not matched to a gene; V was cut back by 5 bases and J by 6 bases. The CDR3 DNA reads as TGTGCCAGTAGTTCCCGACTAGCGGGAGGGCCCGGGGAGCTGTTTTTT. It translates to CASSSRLAGGPGELFF.